This TCR beta chain was observed in a study of vaccination and CD4 T cells after COVID-19. About this clonotype: As yet, its antigen is unknown.

Treatment: 10-day PBMC culture with coronavirus spike peptide pools or control peptides (ViraFEST assay). Cultured CD4+ T-cell DNA underwent Oncomine TCR Beta short-read sequencing. A single record per CDR3 protein comes from TCRdb applying MiXCR to the PCR reads. The repertoire consists of 17,000 or so distinct CDR3 sequences, with 45% to 70% occurring once and the leading ten covering about 7%. Germline assignment: CDR1 MNHNS and CDR2 SASEGT. V was pared by 5 bases and J by 0 bases, with 6 bases of the junction left unmatched. CDR3 length: 15 amino acids. This clonotype was obtained from a human donor who had recovered from COVID-19. This rearrangement joins TRBV6-1 to TRBJ2-7; 8 bases line up with TRBD1. Source material: CD4+ T cells from blood, cultured in vitro. DNA of the CDR3: TGTGCCAGCAGTCACCGACAGGGGAGCTCCTACGAGCAGTACTTC. Translation: CASSHRQGSSYEQYF.